This passage covers 5 T cell receptor beta chains from one sample sequenced in a study of T-cell memory formation after mild COVID-19. TCRdb fed the 5' RACE reads into MiXCR, producing one record per CDR3 protein. The table has over 300,000 distinct CDR3 sequences, approximately 22% seen once. Sequencing used PBMCs or a T cell subset sorted from them (not recorded which). The source of these receptors is a young man who had mild COVID-19 (a few samples of this study predate the infection). Cell type and time point are not known.

The rearrangement links TRBV4-2 to TRBJ2-7; D remains unclear. Germline V lookup: CDR1 LGHNA, CDR2 YNFKEQ. This CDR3 comprises 16 residues. The germline V and J ends were trimmed by 0 bases and 2 bases, with 14 bases remaining between them. CDR3: CASSQDVYGKTYEQYF. The CDR3 nucleotides are TGTGCCAGCAGCCAAGATGTTTATGGGAAAACCTACGAGCAGTACTTC.

The rearrangement links TRBV5-1 to TRBJ2-5; perhaps TRBD1 as D (5 bases). CDR1 and CDR2 (germline): SGHRS, YFSETQ. Trimming removed 4 bases from V and 1 base from J, with 11 bases in between. The CDR3 has 14 residues. DNA for the CDR3: TGCGCCAGCAGCAGGCGACAGACCCAAGAGACCCAGTACTTC. Its translation is CASSRRQTQETQYF.

This chain connects TRBV7-2 to TRBJ1-5; D remains ambiguous. The V end lost 1 base, the J end lost 7 bases, and 8 bases lay between the germline ends. Germline V gives CDR1 SGHTA, CDR2 FQGNSA. CDR3 length: 13 amino acids. CDR3 nucleotide sequence: TGTGCCAGCAGCTTAGGGAGGGAACAGCCCCAGCATTTT. This sequence encodes CASSLGREQPQHF.

V is TRBV28 and J is TRBJ2-4; TRBD2 might be the D (6 bases). The V end was cut by 5 bases, the J end by 8 bases, with 19 bases between. CDR1 MDHEN and CDR2 SYDVKM come from the germline V gene. CDR3 size: 15 residues. This CDR3 is CASSPIRGSRDIQYF. CDR3 sequence (DNA): TGTGCCAGCAGTCCTATACGGGGGAGCAGGGACATTCAGTACTTC. The variable domain in full, completed from reference TRBV28 and TRBJ2-4, reads DVKVTQSSRYLVKRTGEKVFLECVQDMDHENMFWYRQDPGLGLRLIYFSYDVKMKEKGDIPEGYSVSREKKERFSLILESASTNQTSMYLCASSPIRGSRDIQYFGAGTRLSVL.

The gene calls are TRBV5-1 and TRBJ1-1; no firm D call. V was trimmed by 0 bases and J by 0 bases, leaving 6 bases between them. This CDR3 spans 14 amino acids. The germline V gene encodes CDR1 SGHRS and CDR2 YFSETQ. CDR3 nucleotide sequence: TGCGCCAGCAGCTTGGACGGTTTGAACACTGAAGCTTTCTTT. Residues: CASSLDGLNTEAFF.